These T cell receptor beta chains were read from a single sample in a study of blood T cell repertoires in COVID-19. The assay was immunoSEQ multiplex PCR, and TCRdb's table has in-frame clones only and misses some. This sample has about 120,000 clones, with 81% found just once. The sample was peripheral blood. The receptors come from a human donor in a cohort sampled during active COVID-19. The CDR3 runs from the conserved cysteine through the conserved F or W. D genes are given only for firm matches. Clone sizes are given selectively: once, few, many, or a class where the clone is expanded.

.	TRBV15	TRBJ1-4	TRBD1	CATSTGQGDEKLFF	TGTGCCACCAGCACGGGACAGGGTGACGAAAAACTGTTTTTT
.	TRBV7-2	TRBJ2-3	.	CASSLGGTAGDTQYF	TGTGCCAGCAGCTTAGGAGGGACAGCGGGAGATACGCAGTATTTT
.	TRBV11-2	TRBJ1-4	TRBD1	CASSPPRDRGWGLRGGPNEKLFF	TGTGCCAGCAGTCCCCCTCGGGACAGGGGATGGGGCTTGAGGGGGGGACCTAATGAAAAACTGTTTTTT
.	TRBV5-8	TRBJ1-2	TRBD1	CASSLTGAGGYTF	TGTGCCAGCAGCTTAACAGGGGCGGGGGGCTACACCTTC
few	TRBV2	TRBJ1-1	TRBD1	CASTGQDYTEAFF	TGTGCCAGCACGGGACAGGACTACACTGAAGCTTTCTTT
.	TRBV11-3	TRBJ2-7	TRBD1	CASRTGQVYEQYF	TGTGCCAGCAGAACGGGACAGGTTTACGAGCAGTACTTC
.	TRBV7-2	TRBJ2-1	.	CASSLRNLALTGDEQFF	TGTGCCAGCAGCTTAAGGAATCTAGCCCTCACGGGGGATGAGCAGTTCTTC
.	TRBV2	TRBJ1-6	TRBD1	CASSEEPSTGVYNSPLHF	TGTGCCAGCAGTGAAGAACCCTCCACAGGGGTCTATAATTCACCCCTCCACTTT
few	TRBV7-9	TRBJ1-2	.	CASSPTTPSYGYTF	TGTGCCAGCAGCCCGACGACACCGAGCTATGGCTACACCTTC
few	TRBV27	TRBJ1-2	.	CASRNRAANYGYTF	TGTGCCAGCAGAAACAGGGCTGCCAACTATGGCTACACCTTC
.	TRBV4-1	TRBJ2-3	TRBD2	CASSQKTSGSSDTQYF	TGCGCCAGCAGCCAAAAAACTAGCGGGAGTTCAGATACGCAGTATTTT
.	TRBV3-1/TRBV3-2	TRBJ2-5	TRBD2	CASSQGLAGGIQETQYF	TGTGCCAGCAGCCAAGGCCTAGCGGGGGGGATACAAGAGACCCAGTACTTC
.	TRBV27	TRBJ2-7	.	CASSLGGVTYEQYF	TGTGCCAGCAGCCTAGGGGGGGTAACCTACGAGCAGTACTTC
.	TRBV25-1	TRBJ2-7	TRBD1	CASSAAGTGSSYEQYF	TGTGCCAGCAGTGCTGCCGGGACAGGCAGCTCCTACGAGCAGTACTTC
.	TRBV7-9	TRBJ2-2	TRBD2	CASSHALGLAGANTGELFF	TGTGCCAGCAGCCATGCCCTCGGGCTAGCGGGGGCGAACACCGGGGAGCTGTTTTTT
.	TRBV7-2	TRBJ2-5	TRBD2	CASSWTSGGQETQYF	TGTGCCAGCAGCTGGACTAGCGGGGGCCAAGAGACCCAGTACTTC
.	TRBV4-1	TRBJ1-4	.	CASSQDPTLHSGEKLFF	TGCGCCAGCAGCCAAGATCCAACACTACACTCCGGGGAAAAACTGTTTTTT
.	TRBV15	TRBJ2-2	.	CATSREAGSDTGELFF	TGTGCCACCAGCAGAGAGGCGGGATCTGACACCGGGGAGCTGTTTTTT
.	TRBV18	TRBJ1-3	.	CASSPDRSGFSGNTIYF	TGTGCCAGCTCACCTGACAGGTCGGGGTTCTCTGGAAACACCATATATTTT
.	TRBV30	TRBJ1-5	TRBD1	CACSGTANQPQHF	TGTGCCTGTTCCGGGACAGCCAATCAGCCCCAGCATTTT
.	TRBV7-9	TRBJ2-5	TRBD1	CASSLSRDRVFETQYF	TGTGCCAGCAGTCTAAGCCGGGACAGGGTTTTCGAGACCCAGTACTTC
once	TRBV12-3/TRBV12-4	TRBJ2-3	.	CASSFRDTQYF	TGTGCCAGCAGTTTTAGAGATACGCAGTATTTT
.	TRBV6-2/TRBV6-3	TRBJ2-7	.	CASSRLEREQYF	TGTGCCAGCAGTCGACTCGAAAGGGAGCAGTACTTC
.	TRBV5-1	TRBJ1-2	.	CASSLETDGGYTF	TGCGCCAGCAGCTTGGAGACAGATGGTGGCTACACCTTC
once	TRBV5-1	TRBJ2-1	.	CASTSLERDNEQFF	TGCGCCAGCACCTCACTAGAGAGAGACAATGAGCAGTTCTTC
.	TRBV21-1	TRBJ1-6	.	CASSKAGTGTNSPLHF	TGTGCCAGCAGCAAAGCGGGGACAGGGACTAATTCACCCCTCCACTTT
.	TRBV6-6	TRBJ2-5	.	CASSYLSGVYRETQYF	TGTGCCAGCAGCTACCTTTCCGGGGTTTATCGAGAGACCCAGTACTTC
.	TRBV5-5	TRBJ1-6	TRBD1	CASSTRDSNSPLHF	TGTGCCAGCAGCACCCGGGACAGTAATTCACCCCTCCACTTT
.	TRBV13	TRBJ2-3	TRBD2	CASSYSGGAGTDTQYF	TGTGCCAGCAGCTATAGCGGGGGGGCCGGTACAGATACGCAGTATTTT
few	TRBV5-6	TRBJ1-5	.	CASSLSGDRISQPQHF	TGTGCCAGCAGCTTGTCAGGGGATCGGATATCACAGCCCCAGCATTTT
.	TRBV3-1/TRBV3-2	TRBJ1-3	.	CASSQGGANTIYF	TGTGCCAGCAGCCAAGGCGGAGCAAACACCATATATTTT
.	TRBV6-5	TRBJ2-3	TRBD1	CASSNGQGNTDTQYF	TGTGCCAGCAGCAACGGACAGGGAAACACAGATACGCAGTATTTT
.	TRBV6-2/TRBV6-3	TRBJ1-1	.	CASSYSNWEAFF	TGTGCCAGCAGTTACTCGAACTGGGAAGCTTTCTTT